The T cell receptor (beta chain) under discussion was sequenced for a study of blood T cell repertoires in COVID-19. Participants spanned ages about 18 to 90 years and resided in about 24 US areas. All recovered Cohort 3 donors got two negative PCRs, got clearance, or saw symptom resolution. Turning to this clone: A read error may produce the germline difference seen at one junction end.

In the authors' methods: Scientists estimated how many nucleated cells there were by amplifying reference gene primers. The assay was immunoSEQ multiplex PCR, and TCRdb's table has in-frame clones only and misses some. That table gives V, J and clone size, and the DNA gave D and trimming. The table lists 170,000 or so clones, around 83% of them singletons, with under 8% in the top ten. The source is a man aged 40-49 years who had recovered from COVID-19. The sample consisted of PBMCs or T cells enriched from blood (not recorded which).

The CDR3 loop reads CASREGGGHNSPLHF. CDR3 nucleotides: TGTGCCAGCAGGGAAGGCGGGGGACATAATTCACCCCTCCACTTT. The V call is TRBV6-1, the J call TRBJ1-6; D might be TRBD1 (5 bases). This CDR3 is built from 15 residues. Germline V gene lookup returns CDR1 MNHNS and CDR2 SASEGT.